The 13 T cell receptor beta chains presented below share a single source sample, sequenced in a study of T cells in Graves' hyperthyroidism and ophthalmopathy. Amplified regions were TCR beta CDR3 sequences from RNA transcripts. First-round RT-PCR targeting the TCR CDR3 was performed with the HTBI primer set. TCRdb reprocessed the multiplex PCR reads with MiXCR, giving one entry per CDR3 protein. In the table there are 390,000 or so distinct CDR3 sequences, 14% to 15% of which are singletons. The sample taken for sequencing was blood. Receptor source: a man aged 18 to 35 with Graves' ophthalmopathy.

This clonotype was detected many times. This chain uses TRBV20-1 with TRBJ2-1; TRBD1 matches at 10 bases. This CDR3 has 16 residues. Germline CDR1 is DFQATT and CDR2 is SNEGSKA (reference sequence). Losses at the gene ends were 0 bases for V and 10 bases for J; bases not matched to a gene: 12. The CDR3 region has the DNA TGCAGTGCTAGAGATAAAGGGACAGGGGATTATGGCGAGCAGTTCTTC. This gives the protein CSARDKGTGDYGEQFF.

This clonotype was seen ten or more times. This sequence joins TRBV12-3 or TRBV12-4 and TRBJ1-1; possible D gene TRBD1, 5 bases. The CDR3 covers 13 residues. Trimming left V 5 bases short and J 10 bases short, with 17 bases between. DNA for the CDR3: TGTGCCAGCAGTCCGGGAGAGGGGCCCTCAGCTTTCTTT. Amino acids: CASSPGEGPSAFF.

Only a few counts were recorded for this clonotype. The chain recombines TRBV24-1 with TRBJ2-6; no clear D. There are 13 residues in the CDR3. Trimming shortened V by 9 bases and J by 0 bases, and 5 bases separated the two germline ends. Germline V gene lookup returns CDR1 KGHDR and CDR2 SFDVKD. CDR3 amino acids: CATGYSGANVLTF. DNA of the CDR3: TGTGCCACCGGGTACTCTGGGGCCAACGTCCTGACTTTC.

The chain recombines TRBV5-8 with TRBJ1-4; TRBD1 matches 12 bases. The V gene end was trimmed by 0 bases and the J gene end by 7 bases; junction bases not matched to a gene: 1. The CDR3 contains 15 residues. Germline CDR1 SGHTS, CDR2 YDEGEE. The CDR3 DNA is TGTGCCAGCAGCTTGGAGGGACAGGGGGCTGAAAAACTGTTTTTT. It encodes CASSLEGQGAEKLFF.

In its sample, this clonotype was seen a few times. The genes are TRBV15 and TRBJ2-2; D is ambiguous. Germline CDR1 LNHNV, CDR2 YYDKDF (reference sequence). The CDR3 extends over 18 amino acids. The ends were cut back, 5 bases at V and 1 base at J, with 20 bases in the middle. The CDR3 DNA reads as TGTGCCACCAGCCCTCTCCGACCTCTTCCCCTGAACACCGGGGAGCTGTTTTTT. This gives the protein CATSPLRPLPLNTGELFF.

This chain joins TRBV19 and TRBJ2-7; D possibly uses TRBD1 or TRBD2 (5 bases each). The germline V gene encodes CDR1 LNHDA and CDR2 SQIVND (reference sequence). CDR3 size: 15 residues. Trimming pared 1 base from V and 2 bases from J, leaving 12 bases between. CDR3 DNA sequence: TGTGCCAGTAGTATAGCGGGACGGTCAACCTACGAGCAGTACTTC. Translated, it gives CASSIAGRSTYEQYF. Variable domain in full (rest from reference TRBV19 and TRBJ2-7): DGGITQSPKYLFRKEGQNVTLSCEQNLNHDAMYWYRQDPGQGLRLIYYSQIVNDFQKGDIAEGYSVSREKKESFPLTVTSAQKNPTAFYLCASSIAGRSTYEQYFGPGTRLTVT.

The J gene is TRBJ2-2, the V gene TRBV19, with D maybe TRBD2 (5 bases). The CDR3 contains 14 residues. CDR1 LNHDA and CDR2 SQIVND come from the germline V gene (reference sequence). V was pared by 6 bases and J by 7 bases, with 15 bases between. CDR3 DNA: TGTGCCAGTAGGGGAGACGACTTCCACGGGGAGCTGTTTTTT. It encodes CASRGDDFHGELFF.

Many counts were recorded for this clonotype. The chain employs TRBV20-1 and TRBJ2-1; 8 nucleotides agree with TRBD2. CDR1 is DFQATT, CDR2 SNEGSKA, per germline (reference sequence). This CDR3 comprises 13 residues. The ends lost 7 bases at V and 5 bases at J; junction bases unmatched: 7. In DNA form, the CDR3 reads TGCAGTGGGGGTAGCGGGAACCACAATGAGCAGTTCTTC. It translates to CSGGSGNHNEQFF.

This clonotype was counted at least ten times. This chain links TRBV6-1 with TRBJ2-3; 7 positions agree with TRBD1. Trimming at V came to 5 bases and at J to 0 bases, leaving 5 bases not matched to a gene. Looked up from germline, CDR1 is MNHNS and CDR2 is SASEGT. CDR3 length: 15 residues. In DNA, the CDR3 is TGTGCCAGCAGTCGGACAGGCTCTAGCACAGATACGCAGTATTTT. The encoded protein is CASSRTGSSTDTQYF.

This clonotype has a handful of counts. For the CDR3, the DNA is TGTGCCAGCAGTGGTTCCGGGACATTAGCCAAAAACATTCAGTACTTC. Translation gives CASSGSGTLAKNIQYF. The rearrangement joins TRBV25-1 to TRBJ2-4; perhaps TRBD1 as D (6 bases). V was trimmed by 4 bases and J by 0 bases, leaving 13 bases between them. The CDR3 is 16 residues long. Germline CDR1 and CDR2: MGHDK and SYGVNS.

There are a few counts of this clonotype. The chain employs TRBV19 and TRBJ1-4; D is possibly TRBD1 (6 bases). The CDR3 spans 17 residues. Between the trimmed V and J ends, which lost 6 bases and 1 base, there was a span of 18 bases. The V gene's germline CDR1 is LNHDA and CDR2 SQIVND (reference sequence). The CDR3 nucleotides are TGTGCCAGTAGCAGGGTGACAGGACACGGAACTAATGAAAAACTGTTTTTT. It codes for CASSRVTGHGTNEKLFF.

The J gene is TRBJ1-4, the V gene TRBV5-4; tentatively, D is TRBD1 (6 bases). The V gene lost 4 bases and the J gene lost 8 bases, with 15 bases spanning the gap. Germline assignment: CDR1 SGHNT and CDR2 YYREEE (reference sequence). The CDR3 consists of 14 residues. CDR3 region: CASSTRGAREKLFF. Here the CDR3 DNA reads TGTGCCAGCAGCACTCGGGGGGCCCGAGAAAAACTGTTTTTT.

Many counts were recorded for this clonotype. The chain is built from TRBV6-1 and TRBJ1-3; 7 nucleotides align to TRBD1. Germline CDR1 reads MNHNS; CDR2 reads SASEGT. There are 15 residues in the CDR3. V gave up 6 bases and J gave up 4 bases; unmatched junction bases: 9. The CDR3 DNA reads as TGTGCCAGCAGCCGCGAAACAGGGGCAGGAAACACCATATATTTT. It translates to CASSRETGAGNTIYF.